Only a few counts were recorded for the clone carrying this T cell receptor (beta chain). J lost 4 bases, V lost 4 bases, and 6 bases had no gene match. Looked up from germline, CDR1 is KGHSH and CDR2 is LQKENI. This CDR3 comprises 15 residues. The data are from a study of T-cell reconstitution after alpha-beta-depleted transplantation in children. Researchers prepared the TCRbeta library using unique molecular identifiers, the study reports. TCRdb used MiXCR to reprocess the PCR reads, holding one entry per CDR3 protein. The data contain a few hundred thousand distinct CDR3 sequences, approximately 9.5% of them singletons.

The sequencing here drew on PBMCs from the stem cell graft donor, taken from the stem cell graft. The clonotype was recovered from a human donor who donated a stem cell graft to a child with acute lymphoblastic leukemia. This chain connects TRBV18 to TRBJ1-4; 7 nucleotides match TRBD1. CDR3 protein: CASSQNRGDNEKLFF. The CDR3 DNA reads as TGTGCCAGCTCACAAAACAGGGGTGATAATGAAAAACTGTTTTTT.